This T cell receptor beta chain was observed in a study of vaccination and CD4 T cells after COVID-19. To note about this clonotype: As yet, its antigen is unknown. Its ends do not fully match the called genes, so a read error is possible.

There are 10 residues in the CDR3. Germline CDR1 MNHEY, CDR2 SMNVEV (reference sequence). Sequenced with the Oncomine TCR Beta short-read assay was DNA taken from cultured CD4+ T cells. Using its own MiXCR run on the PCR reads, TCRdb lists one record per CDR3 protein. The repertoire holds roughly 16,000 distinct CDR3 sequences, with around a third as singletons. As for treatment: approximately nine-day PBMC culture with coronavirus spike peptide pools or control peptides (ViraFEST assay). Material for sequencing was cultured CD4+ T cells from blood. The sequence derives from a human donor with COVID-19. The V gene is TRBV27, the J gene TRBJ2-3, with a tentative D call TRBD2 (6 bases). The CDR3 nucleotides read TGTGCCAGCAGTTTGCTAGCCGGGGGTTTT. This encodes CASSLLAGGF.